A single sample gave rise to the 5 T cell receptor beta chains below, sequenced in a study of cytomegalovirus exposure and HLA in healthy donors. In the PCR, 60 Vbeta and 13 Jbeta primers were used. Profiling relied on immunoSEQ multiplex PCR, and the TCRdb table lists in-frame clones only, not all of them. Seen here are more than 90,000 clones, about 70% observed once, and the top ten hold around 5%. Sequenced sample: PBMCs. These TCRs come from a man younger than 45 in good health and CMV-seropositive.

The CDR3, as DNA: TGCGCCAGCAGCTTGGCAGGGGCCACTAATGAAAAACTGTTTTTT. It encodes CASSLAGATNEKLFF. The genes are TRBV5-1 and TRBJ1-4, with TRBD1 as a possible D gene (6 bases). This CDR3 contains 15 residues. V was pared by 0 bases and J by 2 bases, with 8 bases between. The germline gives CDR1 SGHRS, CDR2 YFSETQ.

J is TRBJ2-7 and V is TRBV21-1; the tabulated D call, TRBD1, remains unverified against the DNA. TRBV21-1 is designated a pseudogene. The CDR3 contains 18 residues. The chain's CDR3 is CASSKKAIPGQVVQEQYF. In DNA form, the CDR3 reads TGTGCCAGCAGCAAAAAAGCTATTCCGGGACAGGTGGTCCAAGAGCAGTACTTC.

The genes are TRBV28 and TRBJ2-7, with D unresolved. Per germline, CDR1 MDHEN and CDR2 SYDVKM. V lost 1 base and J lost 6, with 10 bases in between. The CDR3 sequence is 13 residues long. In nucleotides, the CDR3 is TGTGCCAGCAGTTTATCAAGCATCCGCGAGCAGTACTTC. It codes for CASSLSSIREQYF.

This CDR3 reads CSVDVRPSSTDTQYF. CDR3 coding DNA: TGCAGCGTTGATGTCCGCCCCAGTAGCACAGATACGCAGTATTTT. The chain uses TRBV29-1 and TRBJ2-3; unclear D gene. V lost 3 bases and J lost 0, with 13 bases in between. Per the germline V gene, CDR1 is SQVTM and CDR2 is ANQGSEA. The CDR3 loop spans 15 amino acids.

The chain employs TRBV14 and TRBJ1-1; possibly TRBD1 for D (5 bases). Germline CDR1 SGHDN, CDR2 FVKESK. V dropped 5 bases and J dropped 5 bases, with 12 bases sitting between them. This CDR3 region has 13 residues. The CDR3 bases are TGTGCCAGCAGCGCGACCGCAGGGACTGAAGCTTTCTTT. Translation: CASSATAGTEAFF.